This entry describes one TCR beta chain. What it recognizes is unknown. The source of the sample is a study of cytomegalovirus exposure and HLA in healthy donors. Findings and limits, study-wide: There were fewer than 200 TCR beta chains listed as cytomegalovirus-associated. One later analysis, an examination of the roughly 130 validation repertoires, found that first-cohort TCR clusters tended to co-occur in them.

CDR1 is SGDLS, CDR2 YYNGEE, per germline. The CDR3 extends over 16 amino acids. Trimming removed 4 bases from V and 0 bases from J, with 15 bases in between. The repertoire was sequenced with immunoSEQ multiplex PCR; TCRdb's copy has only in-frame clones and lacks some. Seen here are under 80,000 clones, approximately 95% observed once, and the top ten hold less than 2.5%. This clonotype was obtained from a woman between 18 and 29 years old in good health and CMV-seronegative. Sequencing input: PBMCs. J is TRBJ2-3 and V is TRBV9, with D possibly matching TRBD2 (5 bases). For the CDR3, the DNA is TGTGCCAGCAGCTCCCCCGGCGGGCCTAGCACAGATACGCAGTATTTT. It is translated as CASSSPGGPSTDTQYF.